The entry that follows covers one T cell receptor beta chain sequence. Measured with immunoSEQ multiplex PCR; TCRdb has only the in-frame clones, and not every one. The sample carries 50,000 to 65,000 clones, 83% recorded once. The sample is drawn from a study of blood T cell repertoires in COVID-19. Study summary: PBMCs, B-cell-depleted T cells, or T cells were the source of the cDNA or gDNA that made up the material.

This CDR3 has 14 residues. V lost 0 bases and J lost 1, with 6 bases in between. Germline values: CDR1 SGHTA, CDR2 FQGTGA. This clonotype was sampled from a human donor in a cohort sampled during active COVID-19. The gene calls are TRBV7-3 and TRBJ1-1, with unresolved D. Sample: peripheral blood. CDR3 in amino acids: CASSLTSKNTEAFF. The CDR3 DNA is TGTGCCAGCAGCTTAACGTCTAAGAACACTGAAGCTTTCTTT.